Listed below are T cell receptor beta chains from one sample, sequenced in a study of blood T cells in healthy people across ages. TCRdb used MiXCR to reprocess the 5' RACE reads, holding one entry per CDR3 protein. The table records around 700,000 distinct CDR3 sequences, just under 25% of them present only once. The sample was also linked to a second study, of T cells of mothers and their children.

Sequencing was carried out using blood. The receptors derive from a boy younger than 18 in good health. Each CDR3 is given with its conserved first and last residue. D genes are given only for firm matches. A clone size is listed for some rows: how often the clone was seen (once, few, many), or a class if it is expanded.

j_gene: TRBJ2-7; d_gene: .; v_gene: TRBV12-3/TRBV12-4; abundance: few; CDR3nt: TGTGCCAGCGGGACCTTATTGATCTCCTACGAGCAGTACTTC; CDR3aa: CASGTLLISYEQYF
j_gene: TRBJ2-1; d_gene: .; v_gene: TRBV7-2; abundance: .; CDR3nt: TGTGCCAGCAGCTCCAGTGAGCAGTTCTTC; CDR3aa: CASSSSEQFF
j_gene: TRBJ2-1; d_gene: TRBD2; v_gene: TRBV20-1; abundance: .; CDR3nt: TGCAGTGCCCCCGATAGCGGGGGGGCGCACAATGAGCAGTTCTTC; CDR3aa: CSAPDSGGAHNEQFF
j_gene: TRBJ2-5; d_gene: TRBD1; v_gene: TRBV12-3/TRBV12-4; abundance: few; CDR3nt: TGTGCCAGCAGTTTCGACAGGGACCAAGAGACCCAGTACTTC; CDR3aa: CASSFDRDQETQYF
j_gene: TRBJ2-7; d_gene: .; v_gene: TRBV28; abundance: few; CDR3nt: TGTGCCAGCAGTCTACTTGGGTCAAACTACGAGCAGTACTTC; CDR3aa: CASSLLGSNYEQYF
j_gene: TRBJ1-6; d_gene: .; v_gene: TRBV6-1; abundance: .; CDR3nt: TGTGCCAGCAGACGAAGGGGTCGGCAGGAAGGAAATTCACCCCTCCACTTT; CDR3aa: CASRRRGRQEGNSPLHF
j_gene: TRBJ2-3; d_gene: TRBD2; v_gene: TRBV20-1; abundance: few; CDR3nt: TGCAGTGCTAGAGAGCCGGGACTAGCGGGGGAGGCTACGCAGTATTTT; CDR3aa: CSAREPGLAGEATQYF
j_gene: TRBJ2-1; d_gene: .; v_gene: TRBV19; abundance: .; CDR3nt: TGTGCCAGTAGCCATTCCGACGCGACAGTCGGGCAGTTCTTC; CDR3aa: CASSHSDATVGQFF
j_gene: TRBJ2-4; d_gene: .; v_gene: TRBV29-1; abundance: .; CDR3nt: TGCAGCGTTGGCCTAGCTACACAAAACATTCAGTACTTC; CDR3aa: CSVGLATQNIQYF
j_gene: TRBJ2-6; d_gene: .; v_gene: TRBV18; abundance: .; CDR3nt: TGTGCCAGCTCACCACGGGGCAGAGAACAATCTGGGGCCAACGTCCTGACTTTC; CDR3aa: CASSPRGREQSGANVLTF
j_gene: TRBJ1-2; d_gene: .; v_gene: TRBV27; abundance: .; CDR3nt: TGTGCCAGCAGTTTTCTCTCGGGGTTCGACTCCTATGGCTACACCTTC; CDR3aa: CASSFLSGFDSYGYTF
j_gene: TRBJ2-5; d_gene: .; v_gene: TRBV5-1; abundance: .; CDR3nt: TGCGCCAGCAGCTTGTTACCAGGAGCTGGGGAGACCCAGTACTTC; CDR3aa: CASSLLPGAGETQYF
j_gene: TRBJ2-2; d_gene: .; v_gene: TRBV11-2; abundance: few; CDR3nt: TGTGCCAGCAGCCCCGTACTGAACACCGGGGAGCTGTTTTTT; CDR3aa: CASSPVLNTGELFF
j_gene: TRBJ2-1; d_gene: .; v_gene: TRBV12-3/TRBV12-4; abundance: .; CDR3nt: TGTGCCAGCAGCCCAAATTTTGGTGAGCAGTTCTTC; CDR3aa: CASSPNFGEQFF
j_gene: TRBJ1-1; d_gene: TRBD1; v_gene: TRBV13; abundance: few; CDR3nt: TGTGCCAGCAACCTAGGACAGGGCACTGAAGCTTTCTTT; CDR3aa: CASNLGQGTEAFF
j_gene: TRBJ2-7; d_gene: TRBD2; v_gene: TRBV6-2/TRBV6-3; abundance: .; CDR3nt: TGTGCCAGCAGTTACTCAACTAGCGTCTCAAGCTCCTACGAGCAGTACTTC; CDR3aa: CASSYSTSVSSSYEQYF
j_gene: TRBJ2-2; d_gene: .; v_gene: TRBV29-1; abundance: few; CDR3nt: TGCAGCGGTGGACAGCTCGTCACCGGGGAGCTGTTTTTT; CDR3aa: CSGGQLVTGELFF
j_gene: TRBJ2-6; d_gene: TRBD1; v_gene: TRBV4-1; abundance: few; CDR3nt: TGCGCCAGCAGCCCTGGGACAGGGGTAGCTGGGGCCAACGTCCTGACTTTC; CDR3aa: CASSPGTGVAGANVLTF
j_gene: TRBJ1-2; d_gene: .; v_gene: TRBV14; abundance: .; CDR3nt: TGTGCCAGCAGCAAGGGTTATGGCTATGGCTACACCTTC; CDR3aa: CASSKGYGYGYTF
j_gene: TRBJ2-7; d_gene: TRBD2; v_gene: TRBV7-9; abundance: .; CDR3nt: TGTGCCAGCAGCTCGCGACTTACAGCGGGAGAAACCTACGAGCAGTACTTC; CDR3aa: CASSSRLTAGETYEQYF
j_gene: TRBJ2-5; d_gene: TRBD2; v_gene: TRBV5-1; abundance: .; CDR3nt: TGCGCCAGCAGCCGAGGGACTAGCGGGGGCCAAATGAGGGAGACCCAGTACTTC; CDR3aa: CASSRGTSGGQMRETQYF
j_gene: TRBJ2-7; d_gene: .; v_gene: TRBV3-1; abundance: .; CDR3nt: TGTGCCAGCAGCCAAGCAGGCCGGGGCGAGCAGTACTTC; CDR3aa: CASSQAGRGEQYF
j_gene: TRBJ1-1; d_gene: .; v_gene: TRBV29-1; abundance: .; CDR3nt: TGCAGCGTCGAAGTCAGGACAGCTCTAAACACTGAAGCTTTCTTT; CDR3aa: CSVEVRTALNTEAFF
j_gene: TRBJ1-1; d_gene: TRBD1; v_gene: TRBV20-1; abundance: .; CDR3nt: TGCAGTGCCAGTGAGGGACAGTCAAACACTGAAGCTTTCTTT; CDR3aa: CSASEGQSNTEAFF
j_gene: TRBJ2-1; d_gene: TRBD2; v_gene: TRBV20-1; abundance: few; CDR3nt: TGCAGTGCTAGCGGGGGGGGCACGGATGAGCAGTTCTTC; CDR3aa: CSASGGGTDEQFF
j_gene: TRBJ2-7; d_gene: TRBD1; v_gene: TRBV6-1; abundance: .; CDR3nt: TGTGCCAGCAGCGTGGACAGGGGAATCTACGAGCAGTACTTC; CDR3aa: CASSVDRGIYEQYF
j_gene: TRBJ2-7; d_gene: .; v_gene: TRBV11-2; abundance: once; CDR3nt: TGTGCCAGCAGCCCCGGGGCAGTGGGCTACGAGCAGTACTTC; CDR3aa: CASSPGAVGYEQYF
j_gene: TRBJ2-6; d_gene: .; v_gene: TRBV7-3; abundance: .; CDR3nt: TGTGCCAGCAGCTTATGGCTCCGTGGGGGGGACAGAACCTCTGGGGCCAACGTCCTGACTTTC; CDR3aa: CASSLWLRGGDRTSGANVLTF
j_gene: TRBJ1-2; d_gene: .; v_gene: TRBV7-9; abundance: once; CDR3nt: TGTGCCAGCAGCTCCTACAGATACGGCTACACCTTC; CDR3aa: CASSSYRYGYTF
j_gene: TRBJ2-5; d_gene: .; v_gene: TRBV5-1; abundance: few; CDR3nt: TGCGCCAGCAGCTACCCCGTTGGCGTTGAGACCCAGTACTTC; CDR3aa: CASSYPVGVETQYF
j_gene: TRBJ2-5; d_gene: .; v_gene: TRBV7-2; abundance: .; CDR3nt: TGTGCCAGCAGCTTCCTGACGACCGGGGAGACCCAGTACTTC; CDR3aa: CASSFLTTGETQYF
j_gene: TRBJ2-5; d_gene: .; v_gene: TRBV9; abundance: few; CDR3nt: TGTGCCAGCAGCAGAACAGCCAAACGGGAGACCCAGTACTTC; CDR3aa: CASSRTAKRETQYF
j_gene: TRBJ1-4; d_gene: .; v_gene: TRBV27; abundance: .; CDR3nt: TGTGCCAGCAGTTTTAGGGGGAATGAAAAACTGTTTTTT; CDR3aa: CASSFRGNEKLFF
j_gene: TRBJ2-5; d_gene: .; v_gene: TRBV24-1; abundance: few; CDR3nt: TGTGCCACCAGTGATTCGGACGGCTTCCAAGAGACCCAGTACTTC; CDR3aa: CATSDSDGFQETQYF
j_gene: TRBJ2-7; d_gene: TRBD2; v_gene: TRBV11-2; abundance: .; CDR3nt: TGTGCCAGCAGCCCGTGGGCTAGCGGGACCAGCTACGAGCAGTACTTC; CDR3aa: CASSPWASGTSYEQYF
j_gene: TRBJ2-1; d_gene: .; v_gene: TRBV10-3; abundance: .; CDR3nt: TGTGCCATCAGTGAGTCGAAGAGGTTCCAGCAGTTCTTC; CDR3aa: CAISESKRFQQFF
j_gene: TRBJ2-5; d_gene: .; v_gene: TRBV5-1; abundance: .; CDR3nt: TGCGCCAGCAGCTTGTGGGGGCCAGGTTTGGAGACCCAGTACTTC; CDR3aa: CASSLWGPGLETQYF
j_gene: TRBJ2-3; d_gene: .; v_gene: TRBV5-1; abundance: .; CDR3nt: TGCGCCAGCAGCTTGTTCCTTAGCGTGGCTGGGGGAGATACGCAGTATTTT; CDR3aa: CASSLFLSVAGGDTQYF
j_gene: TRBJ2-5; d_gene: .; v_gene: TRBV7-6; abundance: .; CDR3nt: TGTGCCAGCAGGTCGCTATTGGAGACCCAGTACTTC; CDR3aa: CASRSLLETQYF
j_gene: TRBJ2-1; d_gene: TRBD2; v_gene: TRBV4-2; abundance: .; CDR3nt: TGTGCCAGCAGCCAAGATCTGATAGCTAGCGGGAGTATATCCTACAATGAGCAGTTCTTC; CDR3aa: CASSQDLIASGSISYNEQFF
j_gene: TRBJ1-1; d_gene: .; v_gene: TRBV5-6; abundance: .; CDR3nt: TGTGCCAGCAGCCAGATGACTTCGGGCCTTGAAGCTTTCTTT; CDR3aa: CASSQMTSGLEAFF
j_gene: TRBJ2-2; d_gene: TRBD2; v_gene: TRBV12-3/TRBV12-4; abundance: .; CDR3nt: TGTGCCAGCAGTTTTAGCGGGAGCAGCCGCACCGGGGAGCTGTTTTTT; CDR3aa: CASSFSGSSRTGELFF
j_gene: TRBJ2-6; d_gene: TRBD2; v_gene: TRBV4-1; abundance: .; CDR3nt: TGCGCCAGCAGCCAAGTAGCGGGATGGAGCTCTGGGGCCAACGTCCAGACTTTC; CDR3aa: CASSQVAGWSSGANVQTF
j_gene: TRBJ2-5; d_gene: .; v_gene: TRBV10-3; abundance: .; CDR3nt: TGTGCCATCAGTGAGTCCTCCCAGCAGTACTTC; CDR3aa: CAISESSQQYF
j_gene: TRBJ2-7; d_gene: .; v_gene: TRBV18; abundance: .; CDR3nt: TGTGCCAGCTCACCAGAGACGCATTCCTACGAGCAGTACTTC; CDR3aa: CASSPETHSYEQYF
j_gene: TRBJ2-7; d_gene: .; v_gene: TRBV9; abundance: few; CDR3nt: TGTGCCAGCAGCCTTCCCGACAGCTCCTACGAGCAGTACTTC; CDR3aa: CASSLPDSSYEQYF
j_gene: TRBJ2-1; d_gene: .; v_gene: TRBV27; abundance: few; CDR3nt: TGTGCCAGCAGTTTACAGGACAGTTCCAATGAGCAGTTCTTC; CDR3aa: CASSLQDSSNEQFF